The sequence of this T cell receptor (beta chain) was determined in a study of tumor-infiltrating lymphocytes in primary liver carcinoma. Study as a whole: The patients comprised men and women between the ages of 30 and 69 years. Study findings and constraints: Overlap in tumor-adjacent and tumor-blood pairs fell below that of tumor region pairs.

TCR beta cDNA came from about 470 ng total RNA, primed with a constant-region primer. Sequencing libraries for TCR beta derived from three nested multiplex PCR rounds that used slightly modified ARM-PCR. It was with TRBV1-TRBV30 forward primers and a C-beta reverse primer that the first two PCR rounds were run, at about 10 cycles each. TCRdb fed the multiplex PCR reads into MiXCR, producing one record per CDR3 protein. The repertoire includes fewer than 25,000 distinct CDR3 sequences, around 76% of them detected once, and more than 35% sits in the top ten. On this clonotype itself: What it recognizes is unknown. The CDR3 does not close with the conserved phenylalanine or tryptophan, likely indicating a read error.

Co-extracting RNA and DNA was done with about 20-33 mg of unsorted bulk tissue as input. CDR3 length: 14 residues. Looked up from germline, CDR1 is MNHEY and CDR2 is SVGEGT. Sample: liver tumor tissue from sampling region 1. Subset meaning: tumor region T1, superior pole. The J gene is TRBJ2-7, the V gene TRBV6-2 or TRBV6-3; D remains unclear. The sequence came from a man between 40 and 49 years old with primary liver carcinoma and hepatitis B virus infection. CDR3 loop: CASSFFGQPREQYL. The CDR3 region has the DNA TGCGCCAGCAGTTTTTTTGGTCAGCCCCGCGAGCAGTACTTA.